Listed below are T cell receptor beta chains from one sample, sequenced in a study of identical twins. TCRdb reprocessed the 5' RACE reads via MiXCR and lists one record per CDR3 protein. Of roughly 720,000 distinct CDR3 sequences listed, roughly 20% are singletons. These data also formed part of another study, on T cells expressing NK-cell markers.

The sample taken for sequencing was PBMCs. These receptors all come from a young woman in good health. CDR3s include the opening cysteine and the closing phenylalanine or tryptophan. Fields, in order: clone size, J gene, V gene, D gene, CDR3 protein, CDR3 DNA. The D gene is left open where the match is weak. Only some rows state a clone size, as once, few, many or a class for expanded clones.

clone_size: NA
j_call: TRBJ2-7
v_call: TRBV28
d_call: TRBD1
cdr3_aa: CASSPPQTGIHEQYF
cdr3_nt: TGTGCCAGCAGTCCCCCTCAGACAGGGATCCACGAGCAGTACTTC

clone_size: few
j_call: TRBJ2-1
v_call: TRBV20-1
d_call: TRBD2
cdr3_aa: CSAKGPPSGVSSYNEQFF
cdr3_nt: TGCAGTGCCAAAGGCCCCCCTAGCGGGGTGAGCTCCTACAATGAGCAGTTCTTC

clone_size: NA
j_call: TRBJ2-3
v_call: TRBV9
d_call: NA
cdr3_aa: CASSVVRGGPSDTQYF
cdr3_nt: TGTGCCAGCAGCGTAGTGAGGGGGGGCCCCTCAGATACGCAGTATTTT

clone_size: NA
j_call: TRBJ2-7
v_call: TRBV7-9
d_call: TRBD2
cdr3_aa: CASSWDYPYEQYF
cdr3_nt: TGTGCCAGCAGTTGGGACTACCCCTACGAGCAGTACTTC

clone_size: few
j_call: TRBJ1-5
v_call: TRBV20-1
d_call: NA
cdr3_aa: CSARGGYNQPQHF
cdr3_nt: TGCAGTGCTAGAGGAGGTTACAATCAGCCCCAGCATTTT

clone_size: NA
j_call: TRBJ2-7
v_call: TRBV2
d_call: NA
cdr3_aa: CASTADSYEQYF
cdr3_nt: TGTGCCAGCACCGCGGACTCCTACGAGCAGTACTTC

clone_size: few
j_call: TRBJ2-5
v_call: TRBV6-5
d_call: TRBD1
cdr3_aa: CASSYAPGQGRETQYF
cdr3_nt: TGTGCCAGCAGTTACGCGCCGGGACAGGGAAGAGAGACCCAGTACTTC

clone_size: few
j_call: TRBJ2-5
v_call: TRBV5-1
d_call: TRBD1
cdr3_aa: CASSFVTGTGNFGTQYF
cdr3_nt: TGCGCCAGCAGTTTTGTCACCGGGACAGGGAATTTTGGGACCCAGTACTTC

clone_size: NA
j_call: TRBJ2-3
v_call: TRBV9
d_call: NA
cdr3_aa: CASSYTDGRTDTQYF
cdr3_nt: TGTGCCAGCAGCTATACAGACGGGCGGACAGATACGCAGTATTTT

clone_size: few
j_call: TRBJ2-2
v_call: TRBV10-1
d_call: NA
cdr3_aa: CASSESSVENTGELFF
cdr3_nt: TGCGCCAGCAGTGAGTCGAGTGTTGAGAACACCGGGGAGCTGTTTTTT

clone_size: NA
j_call: TRBJ2-1
v_call: TRBV4-3
d_call: NA
cdr3_aa: CASSQGTASVQFF
cdr3_nt: TGCGCCAGCAGCCAAGGGACTGCCAGTGTGCAGTTCTTC

clone_size: many
j_call: TRBJ2-3
v_call: TRBV12-3/TRBV12-4
d_call: NA
cdr3_aa: CASKYADTQYF
cdr3_nt: TGTGCCAGCAAGTATGCAGATACGCAGTATTTT

clone_size: once
j_call: TRBJ2-7
v_call: TRBV25-1
d_call: NA
cdr3_aa: CASSEGPGTWGREQYF
cdr3_nt: TGTGCCAGCAGTGAGGGCCCAGGGACCTGGGGTCGCGAGCAGTACTTC

clone_size: NA
j_call: TRBJ2-1
v_call: TRBV29-1
d_call: TRBD1
cdr3_aa: CSSGTGKPGLLLEDYNEQFF
cdr3_nt: TGCAGCTCCGGGACAGGGAAACCGGGACTCCTTCTCGAAGACTACAATGAGCAGTTCTTC